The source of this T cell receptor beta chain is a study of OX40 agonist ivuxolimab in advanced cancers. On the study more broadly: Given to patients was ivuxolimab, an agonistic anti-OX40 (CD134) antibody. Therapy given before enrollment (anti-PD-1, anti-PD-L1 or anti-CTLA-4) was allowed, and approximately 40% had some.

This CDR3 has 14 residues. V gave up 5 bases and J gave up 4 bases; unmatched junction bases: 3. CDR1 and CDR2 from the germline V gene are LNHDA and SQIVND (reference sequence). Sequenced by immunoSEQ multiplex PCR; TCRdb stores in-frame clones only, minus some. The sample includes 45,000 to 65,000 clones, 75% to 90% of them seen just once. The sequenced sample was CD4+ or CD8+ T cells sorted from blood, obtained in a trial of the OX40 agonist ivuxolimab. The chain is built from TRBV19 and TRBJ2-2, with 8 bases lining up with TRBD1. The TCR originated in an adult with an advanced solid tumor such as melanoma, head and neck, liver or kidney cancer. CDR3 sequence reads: CASSAGGVTGELFF. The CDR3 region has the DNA TGTGCCAGTAGTGCAGGGGGCGTCACCGGGGAGCTGTTTTTT.